Presented here are 21 T cell receptor beta chains from one specimen sequenced in a study of T cells in women clearing cervical HPV infection. Here immunoSEQ multiplex PCR was the method, and the copy in TCRdb shows in-frame clones only, minus some. Its listing shows fewer than 10,000 clones. The specimen was blood buffy coat. The receptors were sampled from a woman between 18 and 70 years old with a cervical HPV16 infection that either progressed to CIN3+ or cleared (not recorded which).

This clone is deemed medium-sized by its frequency. The CDR3 end is not reached by the read, which stops 3 residues before it; the germline J gene fills it in. This chain links TRBV5-1 with TRBJ2-2, with D perhaps TRBD1 (5 bases). Germline CDR1 reads SGHRS; CDR2 reads YFSETQ. The CDR3 length is 13 residues. V was trimmed by 2 bases and J by 8 bases, leaving 10 bases between them. This chain's CDR3 is CASSFNQGGELFF. Incomplete CDR3 DNA: TGCGCCAGCAGCTTTAACCAGGGTGGGGAG.

As to this clone: The read gets to within 3 residues of the CDR3 end, and the germline J gene fills in the rest. The chain combines TRBV19 with TRBJ1-5; TRBD1 aligns across 7 bases. J lost 0 bases, V lost 4 bases, and 12 bases had no gene match. CDR3 length equals 18 residues. CDR1 and CDR2 from the germline V gene are LNHDA and SQIVND (reference sequence). The covered CDR3 bases are TGTGCCAGTAGTACCTCGCGGACAGGTATCCATAGCAATCAGCCC. Translation gives CASSTSRTGIHSNQP. The CDR3 as a whole reads CASSTSRTGIHSNQPQHF.

Points on this clone: The junction shows a germline mismatch at one end, possibly a read error. The read stops 3 residues short of the end of the CDR3; the missing end is completed from the germline J gene. This chain links TRBV6-1 with TRBJ1-2, with TRBD1 matching over 7 bases. The CDR3 is 13 amino acids. The germline CDR1 and CDR2 sequences are MNHNS and SASEGT. CDR3 in amino acids: CATSGAGGYGYTF. Incomplete CDR3 DNA: TGTGCCACCAGTGGGGCAGGGGGCTATGGC.

Concerning this clone itself: Sequencing ends 3 residues short of the CDR3 end; the germline J gene provides the rest. The chain employs TRBV20-1 and TRBJ1-1; 8 bases align to TRBD1. This CDR3 has 15 residues. V lost 4 bases to trimming and J lost 2 bases; unmatched junction nucleotides: 9. Germline V gives CDR1 DFQATT, CDR2 SNEGSKA (reference sequence). The CDR3 DNA, read in part, is TGCAGTGCTACCCAACAGGGGGTCCTCAACACTGAA. Translating it yields CSATQQGVLNTE. The full CDR3 sequence reads CSATQQGVLNTEAFF.

Details on this clone: The CDR3 is cut off 3 residues early in the read; its end comes from the germline J gene. V gene TRBV19 combines with J gene TRBJ2-2, with D perhaps matching TRBD2 (5 bases). This CDR3 has 13 amino acids. Germline V gene lookup returns CDR1 LNHDA and CDR2 SQIVND (reference sequence). The CDR3 bases that were read are TGTGCCAGCGCCCTCCTTCGGGGTGAAAAG. Its protein product is CASALLRGEK. The whole CDR3 region reads CASALLRGEKLFF. The full variable domain, rest sourced from reference TRBV19 and TRBJ2-2, is DGGITQSPKYLFRKEGQNVTLSCEQNLNHDAMYWYRQDPGQGLRLIYYSQIVNDFQKGDIAEGYSVSREKKESFPLTVTSAQKNPTAFYLCASALLRGEKLFFGEGSRLTVL.

The CDR3 DNA, read in part, is TGCAGTGCCGCTCAAGGGGCAGGGGGCACTGAA. It is translated as CSAAQGAGGTE. The full CDR3 protein is CSAAQGAGGTEAFF. The chain is built from TRBV20-1 and TRBJ1-1; 7 bases are shared with TRBD1. The CDR3 goes on 3 residues after the read ends, and that part is filled in from the germline J gene. The CDR3 is made up of 14 amino acids. V shed 6 bases and J 4 bases; nucleotides not matched to a gene: 11. Per germline, CDR1 DFQATT and CDR2 SNEGSKA (reference sequence).

Points on this clone: With the read ending 3 residues before the CDR3 end, the germline J gene is used to fill in that end. The chain recombines TRBV7-8 with TRBJ1-1; TRBD1 is a possible D gene (6 bases). Germline V gives CDR1 SGHVS, CDR2 FQNEAQ. The CDR3 is made up of 18 amino acids. CDR3 sequence reads: CASSLGGAGDQGFNEAFF. The sequenced part of the CDR3 DNA is TGTGCCAGCAGCCTAGGGGGGGCGGGGGACCAGGGCTTCAATGAG.

The CDR3 DNA, read in part, is TGTGCCAGCAGCATAAGCGGGGAGGGGAGCTCCTACAATGAG. As protein: CASSISGEGSSYNE. Given in full, the CDR3 is CASSISGEGSSYNEQFF. V and J are TRBV7-8 and TRBJ2-1; 7 nucleotides agree with TRBD2. The read ends 3 residues before the CDR3 terminus; that terminus is restored from the germline J gene. Germline-derived CDR1 and CDR2 are SGHVS and FQNEAQ. Trimming cost V 5 bases and J 0 bases; bases outside gene matches: 10. There are 17 residues in the CDR3.

As concerns this clone: The read stops 3 residues short of the end of the CDR3; the missing end is completed from the germline J gene. V gene TRBV4-2 combines with J gene TRBJ2-5; TRBD2 matches at 8 bases. Germline CDR1 LGHNA, CDR2 YNFKEQ. V was clipped by 4 bases and J by 3 bases; unmatched bases: 4. This CDR3 is 14 amino acids long. The sequenced CDR3 bases are TGTGCCAGCAGCCCCGCGGGACTAGAAGAGACC. It codes for CASSPAGLEET. The entire CDR3 is CASSPAGLEETQYF.

Regarding this clone: Coverage ceases 3 residues before the CDR3 finishes, and the germline J gene fills in the end. The chain joins TRBV5-1 to TRBJ1-3, with 8 bases lining up with TRBD1. Germline V gives CDR1 SGHRS, CDR2 YFSETQ. Germline trimming cut 3 bases from V and 7 bases from J; bases unmatched to any gene: 6. The CDR3 spans 14 residues. The CDR3 bases that were read are TGCGCCAGCAGCTCCGGACAGGGCGGCAACACC. Amino acid sequence: CASSSGQGGNT. The CDR3, in full, reads CASSSGQGGNTIYF.

With regard to this clone: The read terminates 3 residues ahead of where the CDR3 ends, so the germline J gene completes it. The chain joins TRBV7-6 to TRBJ2-7; 7 nucleotides agree with TRBD1. The CDR3 is made up of 13 amino acids. Germline CDR1 is SGHVS and CDR2 is FNYEAQ. Losses at the gene ends were 4 bases for V and 3 bases for J; bases not matched to a gene: 3. The CDR3 DNA, read in part, is TGTGCCAGCAGCTCCGACAGGGTCTACGAG. Translating gives CASSSDRVYE. The entire CDR3 sequence reads CASSSDRVYEQYF. The whole variable domain, remainder taken from reference TRBV7-6 and TRBJ2-7, is GAGVSQSPRYKVTKRGQDVALRCDPISGHVSLYWYRQALGQGPEFLTYFNYEAQQDKSGLPNDRFSAERPEGSISTLTIQRTEQRDSAMYRCASSSDRVYEQYFGPGTRLTVT.

CDR3 sequence reads: CASRHITGRANEKLFF. CDR3 bases read: TGTGCCAGTAGACACATTACAGGGCGCGCTAATGAAAAG. J is TRBJ2-2 and V is TRBV19; tentative D call: TRBD1 (6 bases). The read comes to an end 3 residues before the CDR3 does, leaving the germline J gene to fill in the end. CDR1 and CDR2 (germline): LNHDA, SQIVND (reference sequence). This CDR3 has 16 amino acids.

With respect to this clone: The read terminates 3 residues before the CDR3 end, so the remaining end is supplied by the germline J gene. The chain combines TRBV5-1 with TRBJ2-6; TRBD2 aligns across 9 bases. Looked up from germline, CDR1 is SGHRS and CDR2 is YFSETQ. The CDR3 is 17 amino acids. V gave up 0 bases and J gave up 2 bases; unmatched junction bases: 3. The sequenced part of the CDR3 DNA is TGCGCCAGCAGCTTGGGCGCTAGCGGGACTGGGGCCAACGTC. This codes for CASSLGASGTGANV. From start to end, the CDR3 is CASSLGASGTGANVLTF. Together with reference TRBV5-1 and TRBJ2-6, the CDR3 gives the full variable domain: KAGVTQTPRYLIKTRGQQVTLSCSPISGHRSVSWYQQTPGQGLQFLFEYFSETQRNKGNFPGRFSGRQFSNSRSEMNVSTLELGDSALYLCASSLGASGTGANVLTFGAGSRLTVL.

Points on this clone: From the germline J gene comes the end of the CDR3, since the read stops 3 residues before it. The chain recombines TRBV13 with TRBJ2-7; tentative D call: TRBD1 (6 bases). The V gene's germline CDR1 is PRHDT and CDR2 FYEKMQ (reference sequence). Trimming took off 9 bases at V and 1 base at J, with 16 bases between the two ends. CDR3 length: 14 residues. The part of the CDR3 DNA that was read is TGTGCCAGTCTGACGCCAGGGGTTTCCTACGAG. Amino acids: CASLTPGVSYE. The entire CDR3 protein is CASLTPGVSYEQYF.

Notes on this clone: Coverage ceases 3 residues before the CDR3 finishes, and the germline J gene fills in the end. The chain has TRBV6-2 or TRBV6-3 and TRBJ2-5; 9 positions agree with TRBD2. V trimming: 3 bases; J trimming: 5 bases; junction bases outside the gene matches: 10. The CDR3 has 16 residues. Germline assignment: CDR1 MNHEY and CDR2 SVGEGT. The chain's CDR3 is CASSYLAGGHSETQYF. CDR3 DNA, as far as it was read: TGTGCCAGCAGTTATTTGGCGGGGGGGCACTCGGAGACC.

As regards this clone: The missing CDR3 end, 3 residues past where the read stops, is filled in from the germline J gene. This chain uses TRBV5-6 with TRBJ1-5; D is possibly TRBD1 (5 bases). The CDR3 covers 12 residues. Germline CDR1 is SGHDT and CDR2 is YYEEEE. V shed 1 base and J shed 9 bases, with 8 bases lying between them. The CDR3 loop reads CASSLRTGPQHF. The sequenced part of the CDR3 DNA is TGTGCCAGCAGCTTGAGAACAGGGCCC. The full variable domain, with the rest looked up from reference TRBV5-6 and TRBJ1-5, is DAGVTQSPTHLIKTRGQQVTLRCSPKSGHDTVSWYQQALGQGPQFIFQYYEEEERQRGNFPDRFSGHQFPNYSSELNVNALLLGDSALYLCASSLRTGPQHFGDGTRLSIL.

In the case of this clone: The read stops 3 residues short of the end of the CDR3; the missing end is completed from the germline J gene. V and J are TRBV13 and TRBJ2-7; TRBD2 is a possible D gene (5 bases). Germline V gives CDR1 PRHDT, CDR2 FYEKMQ (reference sequence). V gave up 5 bases and J gave up 6 bases, with 20 bases separating them. The CDR3 spans 15 residues. CDR3 sequence: CASSLPGSTRGEQYF. The covered CDR3 bases are TGTGCCAGCAGCCTACCCGGGTCTACCCGGGGCGAG.

Note on this clone: The read is 3 residues too short to cover the CDR3 end, so that end is filled in from the germline J gene. V gene TRBV6-2 or TRBV6-3 combines with J gene TRBJ1-1; tentatively, D is TRBD1 (5 bases). Germline loops: CDR1 MNHEY, CDR2 SVGEGT. This CDR3 spans 17 amino acids. Trimming stripped 0 bases from V and 1 base from J, with 15 bases between. The CDR3 DNA, read in part, is TGTGCCAGCAGTTACTCCCCCGGACACGGTGAGAACACTGAA. As protein: CASSYSPGHGENTE. The whole CDR3 protein reads CASSYSPGHGENTEAFF.

With respect to this clone: Read coverage stops 3 residues before the CDR3 terminus; the germline J gene supplies the remainder. V gene TRBV19 combines with J gene TRBJ2-5; D may be TRBD1 or TRBD2 (5 bases each). Trimming left V 1 base short and J 1 base short, with 7 bases between. The germline CDR1 and CDR2 sequences are LNHDA and SQIVND (reference sequence). The CDR3 is 14 residues long. The CDR3 sequence is CASSIARGQETQYF. Partial CDR3 DNA: TGTGCCAGTAGTATAGCGAGGGGCCAAGAGACC.

Details on this clone: The sequenced fragment ends 3 residues before the CDR3 boundary, so the rest is inferred from the germline J gene. The chain combines TRBV10-3 with TRBJ2-5; D gene uncertain. V was trimmed by 4 bases and J by 3 bases, leaving 9 bases between them. Germline V gives CDR1 ENHRY, CDR2 SYGVKD. This CDR3 is built from 13 residues. CDR3 region: CAISGDIKETQYF. The part of the CDR3 DNA that was read is TGTGCCATCAGTGGCGACATAAAAGAGACC.

This clone is deemed medium-sized by its frequency. The sequenced fragment ends 3 residues before the CDR3 boundary, so the rest is inferred from the germline J gene. This sequence joins TRBV7-9 and TRBJ2-5, with 12 positions matching TRBD2. Germline V gives CDR1 SEHNR, CDR2 FQNEAQ (reference sequence). Trimming took 3 bases from V and 5 from J; bases not matched to a gene: 4. The CDR3 runs 15 residues. The covered CDR3 bases are TGTGCCAGCAGCTTTCTAGCGGGGGGGCTTGAGACC. Protein sequence: CASSFLAGGLET. The complete CDR3 protein is CASSFLAGGLETQYF. Supplemented by reference TRBV7-9 and TRBJ2-5, the full variable domain reads DTGVSQNPRHKITKRGQNVTFRCDPISEHNRLYWYRQTLGQGPEFLTYFQNEAQLEKSRLLSDRFSAERPKGSFSTLEIQRTEQGDSAMYLCASSFLAGGLETQYFGPGTRLLVL.